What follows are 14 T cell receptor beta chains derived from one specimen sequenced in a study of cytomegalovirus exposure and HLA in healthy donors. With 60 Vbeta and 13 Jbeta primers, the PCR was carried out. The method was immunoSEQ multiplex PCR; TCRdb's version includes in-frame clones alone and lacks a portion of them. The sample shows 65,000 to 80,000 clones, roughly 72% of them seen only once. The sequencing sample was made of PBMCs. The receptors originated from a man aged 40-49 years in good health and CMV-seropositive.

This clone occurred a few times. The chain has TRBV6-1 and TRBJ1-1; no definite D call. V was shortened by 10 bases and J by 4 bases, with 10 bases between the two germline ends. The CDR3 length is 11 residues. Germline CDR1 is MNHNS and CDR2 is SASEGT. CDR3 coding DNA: TGTGCCACCACCCTAGGCACTGAAGCTTTCTTT. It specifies CATTLGTEAFF.

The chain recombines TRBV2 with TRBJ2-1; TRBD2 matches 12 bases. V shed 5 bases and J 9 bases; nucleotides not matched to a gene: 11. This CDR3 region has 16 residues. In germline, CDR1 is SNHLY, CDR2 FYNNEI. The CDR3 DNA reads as TGTGCCAGCAGTATATCTAGCGGGGGGGCCTTTCGTGAGCAGTTCTTC. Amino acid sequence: CASSISSGGAFREQFF.

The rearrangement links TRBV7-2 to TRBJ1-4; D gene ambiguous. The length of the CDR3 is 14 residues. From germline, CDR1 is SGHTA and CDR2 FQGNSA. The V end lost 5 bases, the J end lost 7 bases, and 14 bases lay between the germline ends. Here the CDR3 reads CASSPPGRFEKLFF. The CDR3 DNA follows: TGTGCCAGCAGCCCTCCTGGGAGATTTGAAAAACTGTTTTTT. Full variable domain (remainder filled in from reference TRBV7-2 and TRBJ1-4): GAGVSQSPSNKVTEKGKDVELRCDPISGHTALYWYRQSLGQGLEFLIYFQGNSAPDKSGLPSDRFSAERTGGSVSTLTIQRTQQEDSAVYLCASSPPGRFEKLFFGSGTQLSVL.

Written as DNA, the CDR3 is TGTGCCAGCTCACCACCGGGACAGGGACAAGAGACCCAGTACTTC. As protein: CASSPPGQGQETQYF. V is TRBV18 and J is TRBJ2-5; TRBD1 aligns across 9 bases. CDR1 KGHSH and CDR2 LQKENI come from the germline V gene. CDR3 length equals 15 residues. The V gene end was trimmed by 0 bases and the J gene end by 2 bases; junction bases not matched to a gene: 1.

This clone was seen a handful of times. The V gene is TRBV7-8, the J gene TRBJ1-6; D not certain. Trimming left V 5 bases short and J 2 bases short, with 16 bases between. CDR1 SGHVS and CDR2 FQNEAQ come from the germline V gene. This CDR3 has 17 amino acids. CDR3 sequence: CASSTNLRQTYNSPLHF. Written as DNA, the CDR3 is TGTGCCAGCAGCACGAACCTCCGACAAACCTATAATTCACCCCTCCACTTT.

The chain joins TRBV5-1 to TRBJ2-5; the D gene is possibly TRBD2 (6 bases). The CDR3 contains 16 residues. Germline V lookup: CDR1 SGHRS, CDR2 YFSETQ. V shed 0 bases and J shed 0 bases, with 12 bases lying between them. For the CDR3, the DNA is TGCGCCAGCAGCTTGGACGCAGCGGGTGACCAAGAGACCCAGTACTTC. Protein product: CASSLDAAGDQETQYF.

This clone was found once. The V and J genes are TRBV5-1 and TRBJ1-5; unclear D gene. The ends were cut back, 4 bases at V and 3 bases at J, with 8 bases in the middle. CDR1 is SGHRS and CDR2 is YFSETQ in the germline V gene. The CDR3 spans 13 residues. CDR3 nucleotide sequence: TGCGCCAGCAGCCGAACTTACAATCAGCCCCAGCATTTT. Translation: CASSRTYNQPQHF.

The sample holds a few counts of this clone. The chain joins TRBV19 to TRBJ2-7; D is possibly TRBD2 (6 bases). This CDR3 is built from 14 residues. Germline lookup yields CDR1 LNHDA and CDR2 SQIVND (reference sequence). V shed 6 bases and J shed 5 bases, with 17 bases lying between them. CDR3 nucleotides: TGTGCCAGTAGCAACCGCCCTCGGGGGAACGAGCAGTACTTC. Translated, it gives CASSNRPRGNEQYF.

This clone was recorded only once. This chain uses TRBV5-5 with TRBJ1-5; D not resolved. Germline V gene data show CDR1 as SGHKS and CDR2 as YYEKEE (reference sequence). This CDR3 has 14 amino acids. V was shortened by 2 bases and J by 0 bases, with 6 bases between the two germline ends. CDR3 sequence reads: CASSFGDSNQPQHF. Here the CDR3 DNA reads TGTGCCAGCAGCTTTGGAGATAGCAATCAGCCCCAGCATTTT.

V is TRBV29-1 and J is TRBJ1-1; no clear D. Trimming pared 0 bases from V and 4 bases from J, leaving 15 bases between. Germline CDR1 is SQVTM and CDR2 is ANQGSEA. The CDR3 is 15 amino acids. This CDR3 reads CSVEDLRGVSTEAFF. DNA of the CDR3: TGCAGCGTTGAAGATCTCCGGGGAGTCAGCACTGAAGCTTTCTTT.

CDR3 nucleotides: TGTGCCAGCAGCCGGGTTCCGGGACAGCCCCAGCATTTT. It yields the protein CASSRVPGQPQHF. This chain uses TRBV6-1 with TRBJ1-5; D not certain. Germline V gene sequence: CDR1 MNHNS, CDR2 SASEGT. The V end was cut by 6 bases, the J end by 7 bases, with 13 bases between. This CDR3 region has 13 residues.

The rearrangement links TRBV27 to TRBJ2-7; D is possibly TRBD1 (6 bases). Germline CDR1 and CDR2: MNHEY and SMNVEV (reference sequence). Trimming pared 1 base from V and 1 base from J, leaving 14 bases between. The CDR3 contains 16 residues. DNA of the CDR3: TGTGCCAGCAGTTTATATGAGACAGGCCCATCCTACGAGCAGTACTTC. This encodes CASSLYETGPSYEQYF.

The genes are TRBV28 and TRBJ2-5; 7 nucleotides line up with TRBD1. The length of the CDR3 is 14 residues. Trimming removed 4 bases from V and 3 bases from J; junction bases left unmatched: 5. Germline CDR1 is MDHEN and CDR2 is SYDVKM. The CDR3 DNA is TGTGCCAGCAGTTCCCGCAGGGGGAAAGAGACCCAGTACTTC. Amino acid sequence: CASSSRRGKETQYF.

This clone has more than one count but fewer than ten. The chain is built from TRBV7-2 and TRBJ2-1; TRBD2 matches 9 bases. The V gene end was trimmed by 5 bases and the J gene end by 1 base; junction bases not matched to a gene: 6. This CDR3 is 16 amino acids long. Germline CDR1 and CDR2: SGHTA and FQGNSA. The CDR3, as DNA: TGTGCCAGCAGCACCACTAGCGGGTCATCCTACAATGAGCAGTTCTTC. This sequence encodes CASSTTSGSSYNEQFF.